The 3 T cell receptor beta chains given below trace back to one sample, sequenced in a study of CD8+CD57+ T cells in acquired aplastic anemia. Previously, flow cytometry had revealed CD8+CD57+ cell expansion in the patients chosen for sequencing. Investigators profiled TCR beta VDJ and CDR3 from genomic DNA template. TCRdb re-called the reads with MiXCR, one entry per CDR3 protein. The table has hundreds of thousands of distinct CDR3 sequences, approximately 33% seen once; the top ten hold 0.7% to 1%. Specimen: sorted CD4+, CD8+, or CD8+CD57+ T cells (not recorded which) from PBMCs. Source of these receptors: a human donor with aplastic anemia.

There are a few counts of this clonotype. CDR3: CSARAPSADTQYF. The CDR3 coding sequence is TGCAGTGCTAGAGCCCCTAGTGCAGATACGCAGTATTTT. The V gene is TRBV20-1, the J gene TRBJ2-3, with D hard to call. V was trimmed by 1 base and J by 4 bases, leaving 9 bases between them. This CDR3 has 13 amino acids. The germline gives CDR1 DFQATT, CDR2 SNEGSKA (reference sequence).

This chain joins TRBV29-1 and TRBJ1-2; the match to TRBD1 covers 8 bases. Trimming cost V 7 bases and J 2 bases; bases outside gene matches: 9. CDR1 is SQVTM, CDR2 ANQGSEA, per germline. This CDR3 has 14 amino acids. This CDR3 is CSAYPRTGNYGYTF. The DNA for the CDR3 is TGCAGCGCCTACCCCAGGACAGGGAACTATGGCTACACCTTC.

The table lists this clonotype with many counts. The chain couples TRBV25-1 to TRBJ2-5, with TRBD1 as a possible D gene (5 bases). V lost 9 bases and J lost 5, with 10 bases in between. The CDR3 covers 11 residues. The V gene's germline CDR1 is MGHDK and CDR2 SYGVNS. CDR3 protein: CASTGLETQYF. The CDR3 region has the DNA TGTGCCAGTACAGGCTTGGAGACCCAGTACTTC.